One sample yielded the 7 T cell receptor beta chains listed below, sequenced in a study of CD8+ T cells in alopecia areata. Specified treatment: oral pan-JAK inhibitor, 5-10 mg twice daily. Investigators isolated RNA and reverse transcribed it into cDNA to act as the sequencing template. Assay used: immunoSEQ multiplex PCR; TCRdb lists only in-frame clones, some missing. This sample has 200,000 or so clones; around two fifths occur once, and the top ten carry roughly 2.8%. This sample comprised CD4+ T cells sorted from blood, obtained between weeks 36 and 40, from a patient treated with tofacitinib. The receptors were gathered from a human donor with alopecia areata.

The chain has TRBV18 and TRBJ2-3, with 7 bases identical to TRBD1. Germline CDR1 is KGHSH and CDR2 is LQKENI. V lost 0 bases, J lost 0 bases, and 3 bases stayed unmatched. The CDR3 sequence is 16 residues long. CDR3 protein: CASSPPGGPSTDTQYF. Written as DNA, the CDR3 is TGTGCCAGCTCACCACCAGGGGGCCCTAGCACAGATACGCAGTATTTT.

This chain joins TRBV25-1 and TRBJ1-1; perhaps TRBD1 as D (5 bases). V lost 4 bases and J lost 0, with 12 bases in between. CDR1 and CDR2 from the germline V gene are MGHDK and SYGVNS. The CDR3 runs 15 residues. CDR3 sequence: CASSGVDRLNTEAFF. CDR3 nucleotide sequence: TGTGCCAGCAGTGGAGTTGACAGATTGAACACTGAAGCTTTCTTT. The full variable domain, rest sourced from reference TRBV25-1 and TRBJ1-1, is EADIYQTPRYLVIGTGKKITLECSQTMGHDKMYWYQQDPGMELHLIHYSYGVNSTEKGDLSSESTVSRIRTEHFPLTLESARPSHTSQYLCASSGVDRLNTEAFFGQGTRLTVV.

In its sample, this clone was seen a few times. The rearrangement uses TRBV5-4 and TRBJ2-2, with D perhaps TRBD1 or TRBD2 (6 bases each). This CDR3 has 14 amino acids. Germline lookup yields CDR1 SGHNT and CDR2 YYREEE (reference sequence). The V end was cut by 0 bases, the J end by 6 bases, with 9 bases between. The CDR3 DNA reads TGTGCCAGCAGCTTGGCCGGGGGCCCCGGGGAGCTGTTTTTT. It specifies CASSLAGGPGELFF.

This clone was seen repeatedly, ten times or more. The chain joins TRBV28 to TRBJ2-7; no reliable D call. CDR1 and CDR2 from the germline V gene are MDHEN and SYDVKM. V was cut by 8 bases and J by 1 base, with 18 bases left in between. This CDR3 has 15 residues. The CDR3 bases are TGTGCCAGCGCGCGGACCCCCCGTAATTCCTACGAGCAGTACTTC. It yields the protein CASARTPRNSYEQYF.

This chain uses TRBV30 with TRBJ1-2; perhaps TRBD1 as D (6 bases). CDR3 length equals 14 residues. Deletions cut 2 bases from V and 2 bases from J, with 12 bases between. The germline V gene has CDR1 GTSNPN and CDR2 SVGIG (reference sequence). The CDR3 loop reads CAWSPKGGNYGYTF. CDR3 nucleotide sequence: TGTGCCTGGAGTCCTAAGGGGGGGAACTATGGCTACACCTTC.

The CDR3 here is CASSFSGHDQPQHF. The CDR3 DNA is TGTGCCAGCAGCTTCTCGGGTCACGATCAGCCCCAGCATTTT. V is TRBV7-8 and J is TRBJ1-5; D gene unclear. The CDR3 spans 14 residues. In germline, CDR1 is SGHVS, CDR2 FQNEAQ. V dropped 3 bases and J dropped 5 bases, with 11 bases sitting between them.

V is TRBV7-8 and J is TRBJ2-7; TRBD2 is a possible D gene (6 bases). The CDR3 loop spans 15 amino acids. Trimming stripped 5 bases from V and 9 bases from J, with 23 bases between. Per germline, CDR1 SGHVS and CDR2 FQNEAQ. This CDR3 is CASSRDSPTGRGQYF. The CDR3, as DNA: TGTGCCAGCAGCAGGGACTCTCCCACCGGGCGGGGGCAGTACTTC. Combining the CDR3 with reference TRBV7-8 and TRBJ2-7 gives the whole variable domain GAGVSQSPRYKVAKRGQDVALRCDPISGHVSLFWYQQALGQGPEFLTYFQNEAQLDKSGLPSDRFFAERPEGSVSTLKIQRTQQEDSAVYLCASSRDSPTGRGQYFGPGTRLTVT.